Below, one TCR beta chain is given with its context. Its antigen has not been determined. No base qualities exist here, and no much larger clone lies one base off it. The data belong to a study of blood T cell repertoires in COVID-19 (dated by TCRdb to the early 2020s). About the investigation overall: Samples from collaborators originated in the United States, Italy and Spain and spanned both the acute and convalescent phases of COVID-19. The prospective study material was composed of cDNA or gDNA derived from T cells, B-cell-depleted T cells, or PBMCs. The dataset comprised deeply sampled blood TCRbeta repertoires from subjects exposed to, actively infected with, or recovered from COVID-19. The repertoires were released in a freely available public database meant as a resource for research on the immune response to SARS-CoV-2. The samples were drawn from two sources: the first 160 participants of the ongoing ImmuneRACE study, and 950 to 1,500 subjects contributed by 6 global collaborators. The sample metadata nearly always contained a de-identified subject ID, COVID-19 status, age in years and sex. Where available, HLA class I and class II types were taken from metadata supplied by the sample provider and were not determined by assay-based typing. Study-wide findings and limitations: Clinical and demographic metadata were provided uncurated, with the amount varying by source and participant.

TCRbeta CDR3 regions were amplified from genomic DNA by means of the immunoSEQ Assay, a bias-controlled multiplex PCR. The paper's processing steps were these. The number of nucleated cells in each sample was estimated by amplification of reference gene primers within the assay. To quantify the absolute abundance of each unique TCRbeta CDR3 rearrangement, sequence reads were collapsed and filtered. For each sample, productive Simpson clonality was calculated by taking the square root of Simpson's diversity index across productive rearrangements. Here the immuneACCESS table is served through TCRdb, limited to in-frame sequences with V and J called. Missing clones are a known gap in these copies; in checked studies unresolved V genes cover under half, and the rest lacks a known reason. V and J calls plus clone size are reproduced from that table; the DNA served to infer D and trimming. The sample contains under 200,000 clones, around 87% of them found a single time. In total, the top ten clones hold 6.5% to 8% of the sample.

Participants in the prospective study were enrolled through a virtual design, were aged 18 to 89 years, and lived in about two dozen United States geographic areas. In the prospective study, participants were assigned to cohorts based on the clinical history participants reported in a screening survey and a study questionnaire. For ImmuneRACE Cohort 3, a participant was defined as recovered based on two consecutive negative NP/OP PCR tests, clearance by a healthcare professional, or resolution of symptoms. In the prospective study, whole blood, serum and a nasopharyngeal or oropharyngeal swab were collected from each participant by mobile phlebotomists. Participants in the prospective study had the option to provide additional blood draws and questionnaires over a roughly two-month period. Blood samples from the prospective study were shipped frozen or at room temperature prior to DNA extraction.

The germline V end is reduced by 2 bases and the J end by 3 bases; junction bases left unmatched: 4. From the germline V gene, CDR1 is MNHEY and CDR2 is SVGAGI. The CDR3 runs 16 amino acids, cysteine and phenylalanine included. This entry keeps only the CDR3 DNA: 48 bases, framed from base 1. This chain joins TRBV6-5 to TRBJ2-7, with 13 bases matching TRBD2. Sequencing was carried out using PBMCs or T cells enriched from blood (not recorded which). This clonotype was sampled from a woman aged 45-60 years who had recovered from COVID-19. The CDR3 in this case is CASSYGTSGDIYEQYF. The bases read TGTGCCAGCAGTTACGGGACTAGCGGGGACATCTACGAGCAGTACTTC.